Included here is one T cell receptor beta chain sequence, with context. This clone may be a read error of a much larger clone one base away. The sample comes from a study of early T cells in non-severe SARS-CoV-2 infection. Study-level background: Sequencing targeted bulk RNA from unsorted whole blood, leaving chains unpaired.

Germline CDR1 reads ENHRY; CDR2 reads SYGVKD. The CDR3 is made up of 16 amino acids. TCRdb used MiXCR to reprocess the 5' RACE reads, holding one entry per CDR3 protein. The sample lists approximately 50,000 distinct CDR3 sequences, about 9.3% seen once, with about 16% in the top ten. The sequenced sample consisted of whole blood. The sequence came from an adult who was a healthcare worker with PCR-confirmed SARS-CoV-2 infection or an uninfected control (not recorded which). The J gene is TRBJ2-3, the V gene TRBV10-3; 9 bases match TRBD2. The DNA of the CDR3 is TGTCCCATCAGTGAGTCACGTAGCGGGAGAGCAGATACGCAGTATTTT. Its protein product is CPISESRSGRADTQYF.